The next 18 T cell receptor beta chains were all read from a single sample in a study of regulatory T cells in long-lasting Graves disease. To make TCR beta libraries, researchers used iRepertoire HTBI primers and Arm-PCR of CDR3 regions. A single record per CDR3 protein comes from TCRdb applying MiXCR to the multiplex PCR reads. The sample consists of around 460,000 distinct CDR3 sequences, around 15% of them appearing once. Time point reported: newly diagnosed GD, antithyroid drugs for less than 3 months. The TCR library was made from RNA that had been extracted from PBMCs in TRIzol. Another study also made use of these data, one on T cells in Graves' hyperthyroidism and ophthalmopathy.

The material sequenced was peripheral blood mononuclear cells (PBMCs), taken at new diagnosis, from a patient treated with antithyroid drugs. Receptors were obtained from a woman aged 50 to 60 with Graves disease.

The sample holds many counts of this clonotype. The chain employs TRBV20-1 and TRBJ2-5; D gene ambiguous. The V and J ends lost 3 bases and 2 bases respectively, with 10 bases between them. Germline loops: CDR1 DFQATT, CDR2 SNEGSKA (reference sequence). This CDR3 comprises 13 residues. In DNA form, the CDR3 reads TGCAGTGCTAGTAGACACCCGCAAGAGACCCAGTACTTC. This translates into CSASRHPQETQYF.

This clonotype has a single count. A much larger clone sits a single nucleotide away, making a read error possible. The chain couples TRBV2 to TRBJ2-1, with 7 bases identical to TRBD2. The CDR3 is 15 amino acids. Germline V gives CDR1 SNHLY, CDR2 FYNNEI. This chain's CDR3 is CARSGDAGVTYEQFF. DNA of the CDR3: TGTGCCAGGAGTGGGGACGCGGGAGTGACGTATGAGCAGTTCTTC.

The V call is TRBV28, the J call TRBJ2-5, with a weak D call TRBD2 (5 bases). The germline V gene encodes CDR1 MDHEN and CDR2 SYDVKM. This CDR3 has 14 amino acids. The V and J ends lost 4 bases and 5 bases respectively, with 14 bases between them. The DNA for the CDR3 is TGTGCCAGCAGTTCCCCGACTACCGGGGAGACCCAGTACTTC. Its protein product is CASSSPTTGETQYF.

This clonotype was observed once. The rearrangement joins TRBV2 to TRBJ2-3; TRBD2 matches at 13 bases. Trimming cost V 8 bases and J 3 bases; bases outside gene matches: 2. Germline V gene data show CDR1 as SNHLY and CDR2 as FYNNEI. This CDR3 is 14 amino acids long. In DNA form, the CDR3 reads TGTGCCAGCCTGGGACTAGCGGGAACAGATACGCAGTATTTT. It codes for CASLGLAGTDTQYF. The variable domain in full, with the rest retrieved from reference TRBV2 and TRBJ2-3, is EPEVTQTPSHQVTQMGQEVILRCVPISNHLYFYWYRQILGQKVEFLVSFYNNEISEKSEIFDDQFSVERPDGSNFTLKIRSTKLEDSAMYFCASLGLAGTDTQYFGPGTRLTVL.

This clonotype was detected many times. Here the CDR3 DNA reads TGTGCCAGCAGCCAGCGGGGTGCGGGTGAAAAACTGTTTTTT. This codes for CASSQRGAGEKLFF. This chain links TRBV3-1 with TRBJ1-4; D gene unclear. The V gene lost 3 bases and the J gene lost 7 bases, with 12 bases spanning the gap. The CDR3 consists of 14 residues. The germline V gene has CDR1 LGHDT and CDR2 YNNKEL (reference sequence).

The chain couples TRBV27 to TRBJ2-2; 11 nucleotides align to TRBD1. V gave up 6 bases and J gave up 3 bases; unmatched junction bases: 3. CDR3 length equals 15 residues. Germline CDR1 is MNHEY and CDR2 is SMNVEV (reference sequence). In DNA, the CDR3 is TGTGCCAGCAGCCGGGACAGGGGGGACACCGGGGAGCTGTTTTTT. Its translation is CASSRDRGDTGELFF.

The J gene is TRBJ1-1, the V gene TRBV3-1; D is unclear. V shed 2 bases and J shed 3 bases, with 13 bases lying between them. Germline lookup yields CDR1 LGHDT and CDR2 YNNKEL (reference sequence). CDR3 length: 15 residues. In DNA form, the CDR3 reads TGTGCCAGCAGCCAATTATCGAGGGCGGACACTGAAGCTTTCTTT. Encoded protein: CASSQLSRADTEAFF.

This clonotype was detected only a few times. The rearrangement uses TRBV5-1 and TRBJ2-3; 13 bases match TRBD2. Germline CDR1 and CDR2: SGHRS and YFSETQ. With V trimmed by 5 bases and J by 4 bases, 4 bases remained unmatched. The CDR3 is 15 amino acids. In nucleotides, the CDR3 is TGCGCCAGCAGGGGACTAGCGGGGCCCGCAGATACGCAGTATTTT. It specifies CASRGLAGPADTQYF. Full variable domain (outside the CDR3, taken from reference TRBV5-1 and TRBJ2-3): KAGVTQTPRYLIKTRGQQVTLSCSPISGHRSVSWYQQTPGQGLQFLFEYFSETQRNKGNFPGRFSGRQFSNSRSEMNVSTLELGDSALYLCASRGLAGPADTQYFGPGTRLTVL.

As for this clonotype: A read error is possible here, since a much larger clone lies one base away. This chain links TRBV18 with TRBJ2-3; D is unclear. V lost 1 base and J 0 bases, leaving 8 bases between the germline ends. Germline V CDR1 and CDR2: KGHSH, LQKENI. This CDR3 is 15 amino acids long. Here the CDR3 reads CASSPQPRSTDTQYF. The CDR3 DNA follows: TGTGCCAGCTCACCACAACCCCGAAGCACAGATACGCAGTATTTT.

This clonotype was seen repeatedly, ten times or more. The J gene is TRBJ2-7, the V gene TRBV7-8; D perhaps matches TRBD2 (5 bases). Deletions cut 2 bases from V and 3 bases from J, with 8 bases between. The CDR3 consists of 13 residues. The V gene's germline CDR1 is SGHVS and CDR2 FQNEAQ. The CDR3 DNA sequence: TGTGCCAGCAGCTTAATCGAGGGCTACGAGCAGTACTTC. This gives the protein CASSLIEGYEQYF.

There are many counts of this clonotype. The chain couples TRBV11-2 to TRBJ2-1, with no clear D. This CDR3 contains 12 residues. CDR1 and CDR2 (germline): SGHAT, FQNNGV. With 5 bases removed from V and 6 bases from J, the gap between germline ends came to 8 bases. The chain's CDR3 is CASSLSSNEQFF. The CDR3 DNA is TGTGCCAGCAGCCTTTCTTCCAATGAGCAGTTCTTC.

In its sample, this clonotype was seen many times. The chain uses TRBV6-8 and TRBJ2-5; 8 bases line up with TRBD1. Germline V CDR1 and CDR2: MNHGY, SAAAGT. The CDR3 sequence is 12 residues long. The trim removed 3 bases at V and 11 bases at J, leaving 5 bases unmatched. Here the CDR3 reads CASSYSQGAQYF. For the CDR3, the DNA is TGTGCCAGCAGTTATTCGCAGGGGGCACAGTACTTC.

This clonotype was counted ten times or more. The rearrangement uses TRBV7-9 and TRBJ1-5; TRBD1 is a possible D gene (6 bases). V was trimmed by 5 bases and J by 3 bases, leaving 11 bases between them. CDR1 and CDR2 (germline): SEHNR, FQNEAQ (reference sequence). The CDR3 totals 14 residues. DNA for the CDR3: TGTGCCAGCAGCCCTGGACAGAACAATCAGCCCCAGCATTTT. Its translation: CASSPGQNNQPQHF.

Concerning this clonotype: This may come from a read error, since a much larger clone is one base off. This chain uses TRBV6-1 with TRBJ1-1; D gene uncertain. This CDR3 comprises 13 residues. Trimming pared 5 bases from V and 0 bases from J, leaving 7 bases between. The germline V gene has CDR1 MNHNS and CDR2 SASEGT. CDR3: CASSKHMNTEAFF. CDR3 DNA: TGTGCCAGCAGTAAACATATGAACACTGAAGCTTTCTTT.

Ten or more counts support this clonotype. This chain links TRBV6-9 with TRBJ2-5; D remains ambiguous. The V end was cut by 4 bases, the J end by 5 bases, with 11 bases between. CDR3 length: 13 residues. The germline V gene has CDR1 MNHGY and CDR2 SVAAGI. CDR3 bases: TGTGCCAGCAGTTTAGCCAATCCGGAGACCCAGTACTTC. Translating gives CASSLANPETQYF.

This clonotype has at least ten counts. The V gene is TRBV2, the J gene TRBJ2-7, with 10 positions matching TRBD1. The CDR3 has 13 amino acids. Germline-derived CDR1 and CDR2 are SNHLY and FYNNEI. The trim removed 7 bases at V and 2 bases at J, leaving 2 bases unmatched. The chain's CDR3 is CASIGTGAYEQYF. The CDR3 region has the DNA TGTGCCAGCATTGGGACAGGGGCCTACGAGCAGTACTTC. Filled out from reference TRBV2 and TRBJ2-7, the complete variable domain reads EPEVTQTPSHQVTQMGQEVILRCVPISNHLYFYWYRQILGQKVEFLVSFYNNEISEKSEIFDDQFSVERPDGSNFTLKIRSTKLEDSAMYFCASIGTGAYEQYFGPGTRLTVT.

This clonotype has a count of ten or more. This rearrangement joins TRBV6-1 to TRBJ2-3, with 7 bases matching TRBD2. CDR1 and CDR2 from the germline V gene are MNHNS and SASEGT. The junction had 4 bases not matched to a gene; V was cut back by 2 bases and J by 2 bases. This CDR3 comprises 15 residues. The CDR3 sequence is CASSEHRLATDTQYF. The CDR3 region has the DNA TGTGCCAGCAGTGAACATCGACTAGCCACAGATACGCAGTATTTT.

There are many counts of this clonotype. The V call is TRBV2, the J call TRBJ2-5; no clear D. CDR1 is SNHLY and CDR2 is FYNNEI in the germline V gene. The V end was cut by 7 bases, the J end by 3 bases, with 15 bases between. The CDR3 runs 14 residues. In nucleotides, the CDR3 is TGTGCCAGCATTGGTGGGTCTTTGAAAGAGACCCAGTACTTC. This encodes CASIGGSLKETQYF. The full variable domain, in which reference TRBV2 and TRBJ2-5 provide the parts outside the CDR3, is EPEVTQTPSHQVTQMGQEVILRCVPISNHLYFYWYRQILGQKVEFLVSFYNNEISEKSEIFDDQFSVERPDGSNFTLKIRSTKLEDSAMYFCASIGGSLKETQYFGPGTRLLVL.